The 16 T cell receptor beta chains below all came from one sample that was sequenced in a study of glioma-infiltrating T cells after dendritic cell vaccination. Only in-frame clones appear in the TCRdb table, and some are missing; sequencing was by immunoSEQ multiplex PCR. The sample comprises just under 100,000 clones, about 85% of which are singletons, and 5.4% rests with the top ten. Time point noted: after dendritic cell vaccination, including at tumor progression/relapse. Specimen: blood, collected after dendritic cell vaccination. These receptors all stem from a human donor with glioblastoma.

The chain employs TRBV19 and TRBJ1-2; a possible D gene is TRBD1 (5 bases). CDR1 and CDR2 from the germline V gene are LNHDA and SQIVND (reference sequence). V gave up 9 bases and J gave up 1 base, with 12 bases separating them. The CDR3 is 13 amino acids. CDR3 amino acids: CARVSTDNYGYTF. CDR3 DNA sequence: TGTGCCAGAGTTTCGACAGATAACTATGGCTACACCTTC.

V is TRBV30 and J is TRBJ2-7; 7 bases are a match to TRBD1. CDR1 is GTSNPN, CDR2 SVGIG, per germline (reference sequence). V was pared by 3 bases and J by 5 bases, with 7 bases of the junction left unmatched. CDR3 length equals 13 residues. Written as DNA, the CDR3 is TGTGCCTGGAGGGTGAAGGGGGCGGACGAGCAGTACTTC. Translating it yields CAWRVKGADEQYF.

V and J are TRBV27 and TRBJ2-2, with D uncertain. Between the trimmed V and J ends, which lost 3 bases and 2 bases, there was a span of 7 bases. The CDR3 loop spans 14 amino acids. Germline CDR1 and CDR2: MNHEY and SMNVEV (reference sequence). In DNA, the CDR3 is TGTGCCAGCAGTTTTGGGCTTAACACCGGGGAGCTGTTTTTT. Translating it yields CASSFGLNTGELFF.

The chain is built from TRBV9 and TRBJ1-5; weak D call: TRBD1 (5 bases). CDR1 is SGDLS and CDR2 is YYNGEE in the germline V gene. The CDR3 covers 14 residues. The V end was cut by 0 bases, the J end by 2 bases, with 6 bases between. The CDR3 DNA follows: TGTGCCAGCAGCGTAGCGGGGGGCAATCAGCCCCAGCATTTT. Protein product: CASSVAGGNQPQHF.

The chain links TRBV30 to TRBJ2-7, with a tentative D call TRBD2 (7 bases). This CDR3 has 13 residues. The V end lost 0 bases, the J end lost 11 bases, and 17 bases lay between the germline ends. Germline lookup yields CDR1 GTSNPN and CDR2 SVGIG (reference sequence). CDR3 protein: CAWSVRGGAGEYF. In DNA form, the CDR3 reads TGTGCCTGGAGTGTACGTGGGGGGGCCGGTGAGTACTTC. Full variable domain (rest looked up from reference TRBV30 and TRBJ2-7): SQTIHQWPATLVQPVGSPLSLECTVEGTSNPNLYWYRQAAGRGLQLLFYSVGIGQISSEVPQNLSASRPQDRQFILSSKKLLLSDSGFYLCAWSVRGGAGEYFGPGTRLTVT.

This clone is a singleton in its sample. This rearrangement joins TRBV6-1 to TRBJ2-7; D may be TRBD2 (6 bases). There are 14 residues in the CDR3. The V gene's germline CDR1 is MNHNS and CDR2 SASEGT. V was pared by 10 bases and J by 5 bases, with 21 bases between. The CDR3, as DNA: TGTGCCACACTCCCCCAAGTGGGGGGTCACGAGCAGTACTTC. Amino acid sequence: CATLPQVGGHEQYF.

This sequence joins TRBV11-2 and TRBJ1-2, with TRBD1 as a possible D gene (6 bases). Germline V CDR1 and CDR2: SGHAT, FQNNGV. The CDR3 spans 12 residues. The V and J ends lost 5 bases and 8 bases respectively, with 12 bases between them. The CDR3 nucleotides read TGTGCCAGCAGCCTCAACAGGGTGGGCTACACCTTC. This codes for CASSLNRVGYTF.

This clone was observed a few times. This rearrangement joins TRBV2 to TRBJ2-7, with 7 bases identical to TRBD1. The CDR3 is 15 residues long. Germline V gene data show CDR1 as SNHLY and CDR2 as FYNNEI. Trimming removed 5 bases from V and 2 bases from J; junction bases left unmatched: 9. CDR3 loop: CASSHAGTATYEQYF. CDR3 nucleotide sequence: TGTGCCAGCAGTCATGCCGGGACAGCGACCTACGAGCAGTACTTC.

This clone occurred once. This rearrangement joins TRBV7-9 to TRBJ1-5; 8 bases fit TRBD1. V was pared by 5 bases and J by 6 bases, with 3 bases of the junction left unmatched. The CDR3 has 13 residues. The germline V gene encodes CDR1 SEHNR and CDR2 FQNEAQ (reference sequence). The CDR3 loop reads CASSPDRVQPQHF. The CDR3 DNA reads TGTGCCAGCAGCCCGGACAGGGTTCAGCCCCAGCATTTT.

This chain uses TRBV29-1 with TRBJ2-3; TRBD2 is a possible D gene (6 bases). The CDR3 spans 18 residues. CDR1 is SQVTM and CDR2 is ANQGSEA in the germline V gene. V was shortened by 2 bases and J by 2 bases, with 23 bases between the two germline ends. This chain's CDR3 is CSVERSVEARGDTDTQYF. The DNA for the CDR3 is TGCAGCGTTGAACGAAGTGTGGAAGCGCGCGGGGACACAGATACGCAGTATTTT.

This clone showed up just once. The J gene is TRBJ1-5, the V gene TRBV5-1; D perhaps matches TRBD1 (5 bases). V was cut by 5 bases and J by 6 bases, with 15 bases left in between. The CDR3 sequence is 14 residues long. Germline V CDR1 and CDR2: SGHRS, YFSETQ. The CDR3 nucleotides read TGCGCCAGCAGTTTTCAGGGTCCCCCTCAGCCCCAGCATTTT. Translated, it gives CASSFQGPPQPQHF.

The DNA of the CDR3 is TGTGCCAGCAAACCGGTAAACTCTGGAAACACCATATATTTT. This translates into CASKPVNSGNTIYF. The gene calls are TRBV6-5 and TRBJ1-3; unclear D gene. The V end was cut by 7 bases, the J end by 0 bases, with 10 bases between. The CDR3 totals 14 residues. CDR1 is MNHEY and CDR2 is SVGAGI in the germline V gene.

J is TRBJ1-1 and V is TRBV5-4; 11 bases match TRBD1. CDR1 and CDR2 from the germline V gene are SGHNT and YYREEE (reference sequence). J was trimmed by 8 bases and V by 3 bases; bases with no gene match: 3. The CDR3 covers 13 residues. CDR3 bases: TGTGCCAGCAGCTCGGGACAGGGGGAAGAAGCTTTCTTT. As protein: CASSSGQGEEAFF.

The chain employs TRBV28 and TRBJ1-2, with 7 bases aligning to TRBD1. Germline V gene lookup returns CDR1 MDHEN and CDR2 SYDVKM. The CDR3 spans 13 residues. V was clipped by 6 bases and J by 2 bases; unmatched bases: 3. Here the CDR3 reads CASSPTGNYGYTF. The CDR3 DNA follows: TGTGCCAGCAGCCCGACAGGGAACTATGGCTACACCTTC.

The chain is built from TRBV6-1 and TRBJ2-7; no clear D. CDR3 size: 17 residues. Trimming cost V 0 bases and J 0 bases, with 15 bases left between them. Germline lookup yields CDR1 MNHNS and CDR2 SASEGT. In DNA, the CDR3 is TGTGCCAGCAGTGAAGCGCGGTCCCGGCCAAGCTCCTACGAGCAGTACTTC. Its protein product is CASSEARSRPSSYEQYF.

V and J are TRBV6-1 and TRBJ1-3; the match to TRBD1 covers 9 bases. The CDR3 runs 15 residues. Germline V gene sequence: CDR1 MNHNS, CDR2 SASEGT. V was pared by 7 bases and J by 0 bases, with 4 bases of the junction left unmatched. DNA for the CDR3: TGTGCCAGCAACCCGGGACAGGGCTCTGGAAACACCATATATTTT. It translates to CASNPGQGSGNTIYF.